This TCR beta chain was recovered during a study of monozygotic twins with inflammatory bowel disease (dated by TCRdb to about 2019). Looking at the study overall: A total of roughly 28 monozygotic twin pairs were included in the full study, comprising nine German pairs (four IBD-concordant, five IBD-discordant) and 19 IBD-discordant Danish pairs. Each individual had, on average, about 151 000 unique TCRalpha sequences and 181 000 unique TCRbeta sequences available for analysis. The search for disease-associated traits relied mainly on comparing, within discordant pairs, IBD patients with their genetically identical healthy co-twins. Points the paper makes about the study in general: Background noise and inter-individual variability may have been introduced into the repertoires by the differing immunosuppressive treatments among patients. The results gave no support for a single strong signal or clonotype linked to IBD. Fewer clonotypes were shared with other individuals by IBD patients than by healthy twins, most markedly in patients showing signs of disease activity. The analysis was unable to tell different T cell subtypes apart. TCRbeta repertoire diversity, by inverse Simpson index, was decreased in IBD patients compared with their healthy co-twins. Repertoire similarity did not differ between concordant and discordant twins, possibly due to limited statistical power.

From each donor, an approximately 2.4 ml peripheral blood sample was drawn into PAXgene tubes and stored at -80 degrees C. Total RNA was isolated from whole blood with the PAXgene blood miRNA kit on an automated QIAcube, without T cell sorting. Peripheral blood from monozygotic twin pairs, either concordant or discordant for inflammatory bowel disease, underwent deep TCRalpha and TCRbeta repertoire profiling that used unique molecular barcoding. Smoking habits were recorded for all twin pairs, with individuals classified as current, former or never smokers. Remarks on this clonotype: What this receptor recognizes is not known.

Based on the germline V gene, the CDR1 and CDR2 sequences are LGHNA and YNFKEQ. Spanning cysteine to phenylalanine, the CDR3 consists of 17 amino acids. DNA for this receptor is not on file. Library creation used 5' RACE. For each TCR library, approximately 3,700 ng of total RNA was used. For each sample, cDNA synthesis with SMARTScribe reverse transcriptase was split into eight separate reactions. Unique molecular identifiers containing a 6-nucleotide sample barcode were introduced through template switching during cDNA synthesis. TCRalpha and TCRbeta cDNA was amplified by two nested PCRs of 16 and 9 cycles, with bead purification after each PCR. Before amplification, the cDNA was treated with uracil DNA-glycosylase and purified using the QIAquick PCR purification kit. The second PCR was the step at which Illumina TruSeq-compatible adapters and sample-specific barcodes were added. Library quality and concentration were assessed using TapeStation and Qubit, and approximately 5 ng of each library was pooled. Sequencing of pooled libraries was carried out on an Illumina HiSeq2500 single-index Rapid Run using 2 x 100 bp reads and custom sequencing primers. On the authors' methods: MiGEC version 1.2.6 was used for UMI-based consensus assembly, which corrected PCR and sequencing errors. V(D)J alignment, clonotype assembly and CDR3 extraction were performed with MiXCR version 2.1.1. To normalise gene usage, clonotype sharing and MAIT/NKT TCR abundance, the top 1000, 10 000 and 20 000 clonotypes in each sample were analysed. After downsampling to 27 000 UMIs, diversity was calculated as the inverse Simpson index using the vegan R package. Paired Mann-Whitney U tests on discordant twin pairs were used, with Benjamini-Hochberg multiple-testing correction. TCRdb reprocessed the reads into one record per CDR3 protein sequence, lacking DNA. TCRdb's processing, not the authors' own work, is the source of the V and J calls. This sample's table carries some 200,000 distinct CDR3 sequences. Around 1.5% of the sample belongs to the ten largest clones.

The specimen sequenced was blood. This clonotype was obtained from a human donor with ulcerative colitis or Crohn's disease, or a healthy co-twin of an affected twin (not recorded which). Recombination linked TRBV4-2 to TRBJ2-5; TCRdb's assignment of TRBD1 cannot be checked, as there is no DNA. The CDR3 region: CASSQDPSLGAGETQYF.